This TCR beta chain was retrieved from a study of CD8 T cells in Susac syndrome. The CDR3 runs 15 residues. CDR1 is GTSNPN, CDR2 SVGIG, per germline (reference sequence). The trim removed 1 base at V and 6 bases at J, leaving 8 bases unmatched. Random hexamers primed reverse transcription of about 0.5 to 1 ug RNA. Each CDR3 protein is one row after TCRdb ran MiXCR on the immunoSEQ multiplex PCR reads. The sample carries some 180,000 distinct CDR3 sequences, just under 95% recorded once. This clonotype was obtained from a human donor in good health. This chain joins TRBV30 and TRBJ2-1, with TRBD2 matching 8 bases. The sample taken for sequencing was CD4+ T cells from PBMCs. The CDR3, as DNA: TGTGCCTGGAGTGGTAAAGCGGGAGCGATCAATGAGCAGTTCTTC. The encoded protein is CAWSGKAGAINEQFF. Combining the CDR3 with reference TRBV30 and TRBJ2-1 gives the whole variable domain SQTIHQWPATLVQPVGSPLSLECTVEGTSNPNLYWYRQAAGRGLQLLFYSVGIGQISSEVPQNLSASRPQDRQFILSSKKLLLSDSGFYLCAWSGKAGAINEQFFGPGTRLTVL.